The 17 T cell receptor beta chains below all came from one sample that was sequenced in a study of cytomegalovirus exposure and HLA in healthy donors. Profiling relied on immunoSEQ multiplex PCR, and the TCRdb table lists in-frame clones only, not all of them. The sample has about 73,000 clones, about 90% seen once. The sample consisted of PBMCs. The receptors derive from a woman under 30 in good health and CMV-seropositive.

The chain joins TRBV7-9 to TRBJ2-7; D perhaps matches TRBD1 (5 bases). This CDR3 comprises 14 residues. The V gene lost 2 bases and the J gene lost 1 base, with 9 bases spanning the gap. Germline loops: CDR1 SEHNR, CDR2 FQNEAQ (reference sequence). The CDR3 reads CASSLQDTSYEQYF. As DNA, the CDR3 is TGTGCCAGCAGCTTACAGGACACTTCCTACGAGCAGTACTTC.

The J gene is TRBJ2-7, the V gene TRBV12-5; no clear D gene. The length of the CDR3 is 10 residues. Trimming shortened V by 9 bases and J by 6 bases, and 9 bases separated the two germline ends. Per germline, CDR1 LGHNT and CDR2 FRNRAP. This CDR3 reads CARRPLEQYF. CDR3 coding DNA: TGTGCTAGGCGGCCGCTCGAGCAGTACTTC.

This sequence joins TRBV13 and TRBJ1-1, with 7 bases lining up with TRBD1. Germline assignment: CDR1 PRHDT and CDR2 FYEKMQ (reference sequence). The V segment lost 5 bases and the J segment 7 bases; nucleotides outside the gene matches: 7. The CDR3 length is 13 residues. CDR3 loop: CASSPTDRDEAFF. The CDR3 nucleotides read TGTGCCAGCAGCCCCACAGACAGGGATGAAGCTTTCTTT. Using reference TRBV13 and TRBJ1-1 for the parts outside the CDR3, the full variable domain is AAGVIQSPRHLIKEKRETATLKCYPIPRHDTVYWYQQGPGQDPQFLISFYEKMQSDKGSIPDRFSAQQFSDYHSELNMSSLELGDSALYFCASSPTDRDEAFFGQGTRLTVV.

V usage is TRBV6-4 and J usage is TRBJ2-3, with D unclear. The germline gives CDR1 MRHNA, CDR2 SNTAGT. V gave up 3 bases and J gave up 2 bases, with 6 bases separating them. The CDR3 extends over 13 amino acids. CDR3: CASSEQTTDTQYF. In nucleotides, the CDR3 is TGTGCCAGCAGTGAACAGACCACAGATACGCAGTATTTT.

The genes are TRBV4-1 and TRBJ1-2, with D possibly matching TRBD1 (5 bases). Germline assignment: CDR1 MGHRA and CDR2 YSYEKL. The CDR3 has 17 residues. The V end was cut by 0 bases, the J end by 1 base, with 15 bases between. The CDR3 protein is CASSQDSRAGNNYGYTF. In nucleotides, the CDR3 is TGCGCCAGCAGCCAAGATAGTAGGGCAGGGAATAACTATGGCTACACCTTC.

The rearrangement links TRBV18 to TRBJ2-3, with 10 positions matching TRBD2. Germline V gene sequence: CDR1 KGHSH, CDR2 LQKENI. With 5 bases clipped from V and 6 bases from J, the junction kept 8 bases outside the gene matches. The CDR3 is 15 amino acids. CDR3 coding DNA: TGTGCCAGCTCAGCAACACTAGCGGGGAGGGATACGCAGTATTTT. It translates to CASSATLAGRDTQYF.

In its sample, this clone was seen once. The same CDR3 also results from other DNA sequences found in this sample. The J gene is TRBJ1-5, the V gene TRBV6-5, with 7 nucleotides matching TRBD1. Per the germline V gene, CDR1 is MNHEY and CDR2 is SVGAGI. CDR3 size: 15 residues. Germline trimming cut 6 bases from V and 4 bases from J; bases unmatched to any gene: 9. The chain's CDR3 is CASRDGTVSNQPQHF. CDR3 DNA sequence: TGTGCCAGCAGGGACGGGACAGTTAGTAATCAGCCCCAGCATTTT.

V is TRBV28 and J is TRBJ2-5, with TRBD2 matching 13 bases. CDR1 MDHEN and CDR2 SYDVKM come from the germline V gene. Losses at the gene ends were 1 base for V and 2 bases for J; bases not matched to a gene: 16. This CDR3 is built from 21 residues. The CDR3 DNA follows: TGTGCCAGCAGTTTATCCTCCACTTGGACTAGCGGGAGCTACTGGCAAGAGACCCAGTACTTC. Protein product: CASSLSSTWTSGSYWQETQYF.

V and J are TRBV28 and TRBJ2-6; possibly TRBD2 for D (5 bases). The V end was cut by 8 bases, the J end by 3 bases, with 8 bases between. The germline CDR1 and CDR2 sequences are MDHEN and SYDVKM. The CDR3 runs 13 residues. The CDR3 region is CASRTSGANVLTF. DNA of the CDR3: TGTGCCAGCCGAACTAGTGGGGCCAACGTCCTGACTTTC.

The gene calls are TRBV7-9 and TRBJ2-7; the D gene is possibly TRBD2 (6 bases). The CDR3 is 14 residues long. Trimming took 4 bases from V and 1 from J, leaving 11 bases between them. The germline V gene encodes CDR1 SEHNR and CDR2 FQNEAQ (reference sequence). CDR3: CASSSPLASYEQYF. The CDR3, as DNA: TGTGCCAGCAGCTCGCCACTAGCATCCTACGAGCAGTACTTC.

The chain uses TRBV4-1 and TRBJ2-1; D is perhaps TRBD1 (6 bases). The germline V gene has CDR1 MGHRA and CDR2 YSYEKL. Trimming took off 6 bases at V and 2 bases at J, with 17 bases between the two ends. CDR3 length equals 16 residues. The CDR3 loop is CASRQYSGATYNEQFF. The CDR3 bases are TGCGCCAGCAGACAATACTCAGGGGCCACCTACAATGAGCAGTTCTTC.

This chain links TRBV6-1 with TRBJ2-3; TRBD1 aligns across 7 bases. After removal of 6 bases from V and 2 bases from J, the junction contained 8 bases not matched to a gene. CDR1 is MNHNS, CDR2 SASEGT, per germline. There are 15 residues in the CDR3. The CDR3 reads CASSGQVEPTDTQYF. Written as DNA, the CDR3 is TGTGCCAGCAGCGGACAGGTTGAACCCACAGATACGCAGTATTTT.

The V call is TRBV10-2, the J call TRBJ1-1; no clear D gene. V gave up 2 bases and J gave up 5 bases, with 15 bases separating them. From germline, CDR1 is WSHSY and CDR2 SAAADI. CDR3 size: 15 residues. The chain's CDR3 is CASSEPDWVKTEAFF. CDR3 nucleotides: TGCGCCAGCAGTGAGCCGGACTGGGTCAAAACTGAAGCTTTCTTT.

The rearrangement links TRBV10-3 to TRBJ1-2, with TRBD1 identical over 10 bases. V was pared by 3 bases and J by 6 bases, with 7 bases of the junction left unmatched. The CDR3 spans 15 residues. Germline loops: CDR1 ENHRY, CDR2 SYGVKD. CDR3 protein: CAISERDRGGHGYTF. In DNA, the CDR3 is TGTGCCATCAGTGAAAGGGACAGGGGAGGCCATGGCTACACCTTC.

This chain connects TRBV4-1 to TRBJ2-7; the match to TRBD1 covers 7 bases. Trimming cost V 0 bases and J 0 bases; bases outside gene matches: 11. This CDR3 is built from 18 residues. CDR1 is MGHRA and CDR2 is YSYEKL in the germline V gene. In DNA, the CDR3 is TGCGCCAGCAGCCAAGACCCTGACAGGGAATCCCCCTCCTACGAGCAGTACTTC. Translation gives CASSQDPDRESPSYEQYF.

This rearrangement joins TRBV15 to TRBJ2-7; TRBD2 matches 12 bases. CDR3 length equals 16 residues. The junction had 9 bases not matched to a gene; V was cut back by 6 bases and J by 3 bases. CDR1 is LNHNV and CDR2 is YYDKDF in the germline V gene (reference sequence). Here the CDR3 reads CATSKGLAGGFYEQYF. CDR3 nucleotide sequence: TGTGCCACCAGTAAAGGCCTAGCGGGAGGGTTCTACGAGCAGTACTTC.

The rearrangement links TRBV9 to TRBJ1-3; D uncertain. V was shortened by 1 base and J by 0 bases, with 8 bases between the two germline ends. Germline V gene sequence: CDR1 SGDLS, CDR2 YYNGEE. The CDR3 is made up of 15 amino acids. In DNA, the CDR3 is TGTGCCAGCAGCGTATTTGGCAGCTCTGGAAACACCATATATTTT. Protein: CASSVFGSSGNTIYF.